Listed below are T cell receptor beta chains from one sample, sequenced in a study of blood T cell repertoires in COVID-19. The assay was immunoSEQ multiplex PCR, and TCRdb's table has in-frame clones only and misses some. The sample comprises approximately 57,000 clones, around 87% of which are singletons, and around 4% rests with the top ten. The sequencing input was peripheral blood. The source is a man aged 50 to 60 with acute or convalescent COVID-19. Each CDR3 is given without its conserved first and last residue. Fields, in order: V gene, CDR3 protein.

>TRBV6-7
ASSPSLQASGRFYNEQF
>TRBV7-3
ASSLQGAQTEAF
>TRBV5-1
ASSLFQGENGYT
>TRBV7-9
ASSPAPLTGQANYGYT
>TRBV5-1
ASSLGLAGANEQF
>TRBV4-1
ASSQEQGPNYGYT
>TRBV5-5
ASSTRQGPTIY
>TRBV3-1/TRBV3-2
ASSQDAGFNYGYT
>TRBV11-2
ASSLYGNTEAF
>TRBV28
ASILGTGGSPLH
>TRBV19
ASSHAGTSANQETQY
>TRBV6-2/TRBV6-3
ASSYPGDSFGSPLH
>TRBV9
ASSASSGRALETQY
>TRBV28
ASSLGEGKPLH
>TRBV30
AWSGRAGASTGELF
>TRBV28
ASSLLGETETQY
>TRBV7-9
ASSLGWTSGRASTDTQY
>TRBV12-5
ASAPTGSYNSPLH
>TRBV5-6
ASSPPLAGVFTGELF
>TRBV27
ASSLSMHYSNQPQH
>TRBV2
ATLGLALITDTQY
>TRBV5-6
ASSSRTGALYSNQPQH
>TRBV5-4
ASSLTGYGYT
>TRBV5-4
ASSLDRGAGELF
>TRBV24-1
ATSDPSRTGRDGYT
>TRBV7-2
ASSPGVDIVYEQY
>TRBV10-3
ATRGTSGTNTGELF
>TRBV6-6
ASRGGSYNSPLH
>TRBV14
ASSQRQGDLGGYT
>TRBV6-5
AGGQGTQNSPLH
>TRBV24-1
ATSDITGESTDTQY
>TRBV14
ASSLRRESQGAGETQY
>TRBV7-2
ASSLDPGTRYGYT
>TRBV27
ASSRQGLNTEAF
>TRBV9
ASSVRGGNYEQY
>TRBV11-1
ASSPDWIQETQY
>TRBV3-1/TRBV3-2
ASSQDLGLDSYNEQF
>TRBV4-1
ASSQVGQGFGEKLF
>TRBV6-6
ASIQTGQGYT
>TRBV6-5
ASRRQYNQPQH
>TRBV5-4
ASSLDSLKNIQY
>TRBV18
ASSPINRGSNQPQH
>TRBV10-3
AISEGRQGVEPQH
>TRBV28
ASSFPGSGANVLT
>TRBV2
ASSELGSWNTEAF